The 11 T cell receptor beta chains below all came from one sample that was sequenced in a study of blood T cell repertoires in COVID-19. Sequencing was performed with immunoSEQ multiplex PCR; in TCRdb, only in-frame clones are kept and a portion is missing. Here the sample spans hundreds of thousands of clones, around 87% being singletons. Sequencing was carried out using peripheral blood. The receptors shown here come from a woman in her thirties or forties with COVID-19, enrolled during active disease.

The sample holds one count of this clone. This chain uses TRBV5-1 with TRBJ1-1; no firm D call. V gave up 1 base and J gave up 1 base, with 8 bases separating them. The CDR3 runs 14 residues. Germline V CDR1 and CDR2: SGHRS, YFSETQ. The CDR3 nucleotides read TGCGCCAGCAGCTTGCGACTCTCGAACACTGAAGCTTTCTTT. Encoded protein: CASSLRLSNTEAFF.

The chain employs TRBV7-9 and TRBJ1-6; D ambiguous. Between the trimmed V and J ends, which lost 6 bases and 7 bases, there was a span of 10 bases. The CDR3 loop spans 13 amino acids. CDR1 and CDR2 (germline): SEHNR, FQNEAQ (reference sequence). The CDR3 loop reads CASRTWENSPLHF. CDR3 sequence (DNA): TGTGCCAGCAGGACATGGGAGAATTCACCCCTCCACTTT.

In this sample, this clone turned up once. The chain recombines TRBV7-6 with TRBJ2-5; D is perhaps TRBD2 (5 bases). Germline V gene lookup returns CDR1 SGHVS and CDR2 FNYEAQ. This CDR3 contains 17 residues. V was shortened by 1 base and J by 5 bases, with 20 bases between the two germline ends. In nucleotides, the CDR3 is TGTGCCAGCAGCTTAGAGTCCCGGGGAATCGGGCGGGAGACCCAGTACTTC. This encodes CASSLESRGIGRETQYF.

The chain links TRBV3-1 (or the pseudogene TRBV3-2) to TRBJ1-6, with 7 positions matching TRBD1. Trimming cost V 1 base and J 6 bases; bases outside gene matches: 9. This CDR3 is 17 amino acids long. CDR1 is LGHDT, CDR2 YNNKEL, per germline (reference sequence). The CDR3 DNA sequence: TGTGCCAGCAGCCAAGGTGTGGCCGGGACAGCTAATTCACCCCTCCACTTT. It specifies CASSQGVAGTANSPLHF.

This clone was detected a few times. This chain links TRBV28 with TRBJ1-2; D is undetermined. CDR1 and CDR2 from the germline V gene are MDHEN and SYDVKM. The CDR3 extends over 15 amino acids. V shed 2 bases and J shed 1 base, with 11 bases lying between them. CDR3 sequence: CASSLPQEDNYGYTF. The CDR3 DNA sequence: TGTGCCAGCAGTTTACCCCAGGAAGATAACTATGGCTACACCTTC.

In this sample, this clone turned up a few times. The CDR3 loop reads CASSIGPQGEKLFF. The CDR3, as DNA: TGTGCCAGTAGTATCGGACCTCAGGGCGAAAAACTGTTTTTT. The genes are TRBV19 and TRBJ1-4; possibly TRBD1 for D (5 bases). The CDR3 has 14 amino acids. With 3 bases removed from V and 8 bases from J, the gap between germline ends came to 13 bases. Germline V gene sequence: CDR1 LNHDA, CDR2 SQIVND (reference sequence).

This clone appeared a single time. This chain links TRBV4-1 with TRBJ2-5, with D tentatively TRBD2 (5 bases). The CDR3 runs to 16 residues. Between the trimmed V and J ends, which lost 1 base and 4 bases, there was a span of 16 bases. Per the germline V gene, CDR1 is MGHRA and CDR2 is YSYEKL. The CDR3 region is CASSQGLTKDGETQYF. CDR3 sequence (DNA): TGCGCCAGCAGCCAAGGACTAACCAAAGACGGAGAGACCCAGTACTTC.

This chain joins TRBV5-4 and TRBJ2-7, with TRBD1 matching 7 bases. Per the germline V gene, CDR1 is SGHNT and CDR2 is YYREEE (reference sequence). The V gene end was trimmed by 5 bases and the J gene end by 2 bases; junction bases not matched to a gene: 7. The CDR3 covers 14 residues. The CDR3, as DNA: TGTGCCAGCAGACCGGGACAGCAGACCTACGAGCAGTACTTC. This gives the protein CASRPGQQTYEQYF.

This clone was seen only a few times. This chain links TRBV14 with TRBJ1-2; TRBD1 might be the D (5 bases). The V gene lost 0 bases and the J gene lost 3 bases, with 5 bases spanning the gap. CDR3 size: 13 residues. Germline V lookup: CDR1 SGHDN, CDR2 FVKESK. The CDR3, as DNA: TGTGCCAGCAGCCAAGACAGGGACTATGGCTACACCTTC. Amino acids: CASSQDRDYGYTF.

The chain couples TRBV28 to TRBJ2-3; tentative D call: TRBD2 (5 bases). The CDR3 covers 14 residues. Germline V CDR1 and CDR2: MDHEN, SYDVKM. The V and J ends lost 4 bases and 1 base respectively, with 9 bases between them. For the CDR3, the DNA is TGTGCCAGCAGTTCGGGGTCCGGCACAGATACGCAGTATTTT. This codes for CASSSGSGTDTQYF. The full variable domain, with the rest looked up from reference TRBV28 and TRBJ2-3, is DVKVTQSSRYLVKRTGEKVFLECVQDMDHENMFWYRQDPGLGLRLIYFSYDVKMKEKGDIPEGYSVSREKKERFSLILESASTNQTSMYLCASSSGSGTDTQYFGPGTRLTVL.

This clone was counted a few times. Other DNA variants within this sample encode the same CDR3. The chain links TRBV6-2 or TRBV6-3 to TRBJ2-3; TRBD2 matches 13 bases. Unmatched junction bases numbered 0, after V lost 2 bases and J lost 4 bases. The CDR3 contains 15 residues. Germline CDR1 and CDR2: MNHEY and SVGEGT. The CDR3 region is CASSYTSGGADTQYF. In nucleotides, the CDR3 is TGTGCCAGCAGTTACACTAGCGGGGGGGCAGATACGCAGTATTTT.